This TCR beta chain originates from a study of shared T cell receptors in the human thymus. Generated by immunoSEQ multiplex PCR, the TCRdb table keeps only in-frame clones and is missing some. The profile covers some 400,000 clones, with more than 85% appearing a single time and approximately 0.02% taken by the ten largest. The CDR3 contains 13 residues. The germline V and J ends were trimmed by 7 bases and 7 bases, with 16 bases remaining between them. The receptor was isolated from a human donor. This chain uses TRBV23-1 with TRBJ2-5, with D tentatively TRBD2 (5 bases). TRBV23-1 is identified as an open reading frame with a role that is uncertain. The sequencing input was thymocytes. The CDR3: CASIPYRGMTQYF. The CDR3 nucleotides are TGCGCCAGCATCCCCTATCGAGGGATGACCCAGTACTTC.